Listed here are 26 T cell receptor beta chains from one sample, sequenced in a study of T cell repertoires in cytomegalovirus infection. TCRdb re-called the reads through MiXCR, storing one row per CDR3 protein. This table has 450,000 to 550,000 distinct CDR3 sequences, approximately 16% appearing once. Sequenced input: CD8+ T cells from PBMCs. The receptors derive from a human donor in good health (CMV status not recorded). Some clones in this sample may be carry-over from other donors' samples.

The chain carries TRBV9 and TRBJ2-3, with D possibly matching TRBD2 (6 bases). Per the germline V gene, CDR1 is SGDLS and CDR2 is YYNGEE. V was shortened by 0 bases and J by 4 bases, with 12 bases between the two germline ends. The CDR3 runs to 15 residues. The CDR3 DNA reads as TGTGCCAGCAGCGTAGAGGAGGGATGGGCAGATACGCAGTATTTT. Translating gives CASSVEEGWADTQYF.

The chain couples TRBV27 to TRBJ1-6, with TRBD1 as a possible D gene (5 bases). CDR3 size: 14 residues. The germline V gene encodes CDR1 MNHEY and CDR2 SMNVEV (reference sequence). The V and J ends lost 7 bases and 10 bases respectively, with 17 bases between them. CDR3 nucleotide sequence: TGTGCCAGCACCGGGGGGGAGTTACGCTCACCCCTCCACTTT. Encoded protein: CASTGGELRSPLHF.

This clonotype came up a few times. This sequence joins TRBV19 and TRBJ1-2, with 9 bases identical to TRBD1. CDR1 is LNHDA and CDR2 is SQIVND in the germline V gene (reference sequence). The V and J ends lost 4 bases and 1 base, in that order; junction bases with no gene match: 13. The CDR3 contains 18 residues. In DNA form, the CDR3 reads TGTGCCAGTAGTAGAGCCGGGACAGGGAACCCATATAACTATGGCTACACCTTC. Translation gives CASSRAGTGNPYNYGYTF.

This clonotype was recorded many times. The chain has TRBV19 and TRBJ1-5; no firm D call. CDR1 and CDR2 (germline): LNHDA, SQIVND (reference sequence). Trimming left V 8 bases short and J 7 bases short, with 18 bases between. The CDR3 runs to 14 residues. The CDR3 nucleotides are TGTGCCAGTCTTCGGCGGGAAGGCATGCAGCCCCAGCATTTT. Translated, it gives CASLRREGMQPQHF.

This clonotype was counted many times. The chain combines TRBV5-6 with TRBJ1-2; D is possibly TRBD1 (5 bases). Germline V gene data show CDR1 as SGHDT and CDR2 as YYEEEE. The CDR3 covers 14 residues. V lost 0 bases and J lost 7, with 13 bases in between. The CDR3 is CASSLGRGVGGYTF. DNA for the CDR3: TGTGCCAGCAGCTTGGGTCGGGGGGTAGGTGGCTACACCTTC.

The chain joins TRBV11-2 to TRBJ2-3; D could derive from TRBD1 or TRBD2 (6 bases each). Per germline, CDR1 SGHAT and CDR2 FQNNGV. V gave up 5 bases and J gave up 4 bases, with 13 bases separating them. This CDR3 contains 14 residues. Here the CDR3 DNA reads TGTGCCAGCAGCCCCCAGGGGAGGTCAGATACGCAGTATTTT. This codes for CASSPQGRSDTQYF.

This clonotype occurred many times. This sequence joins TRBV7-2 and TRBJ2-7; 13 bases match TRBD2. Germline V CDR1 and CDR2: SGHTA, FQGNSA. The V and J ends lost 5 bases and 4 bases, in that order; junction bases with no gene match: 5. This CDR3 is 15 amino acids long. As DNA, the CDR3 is TGTGCCAGCAGCCTACTAGCGGGAGGGCAGTACGAGCAGTACTTC. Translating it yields CASSLLAGGQYEQYF. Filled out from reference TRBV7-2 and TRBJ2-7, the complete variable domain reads GAGVSQSPSNKVTEKGKDVELRCDPISGHTALYWYRQSLGQGLEFLIYFQGNSAPDKSGLPSDRFSAERTGGSVSTLTIQRTQQEDSAVYLCASSLLAGGQYEQYFGPGTRLTVT.

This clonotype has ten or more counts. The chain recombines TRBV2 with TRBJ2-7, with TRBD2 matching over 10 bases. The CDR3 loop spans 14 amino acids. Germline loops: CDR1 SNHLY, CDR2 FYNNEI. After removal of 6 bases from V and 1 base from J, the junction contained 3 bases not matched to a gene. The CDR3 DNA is TGTGCCAGCAGCCTAGCGGGGGTGTCCTACGAGCAGTACTTC. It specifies CASSLAGVSYEQYF.

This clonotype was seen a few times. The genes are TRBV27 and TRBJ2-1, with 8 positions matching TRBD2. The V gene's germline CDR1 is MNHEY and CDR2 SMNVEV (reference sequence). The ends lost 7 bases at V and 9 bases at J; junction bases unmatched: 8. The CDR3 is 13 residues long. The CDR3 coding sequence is TGTGCCAGCACTACTAGCGGCATAGGTGAGCAGTTCTTC. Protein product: CASTTSGIGEQFF.

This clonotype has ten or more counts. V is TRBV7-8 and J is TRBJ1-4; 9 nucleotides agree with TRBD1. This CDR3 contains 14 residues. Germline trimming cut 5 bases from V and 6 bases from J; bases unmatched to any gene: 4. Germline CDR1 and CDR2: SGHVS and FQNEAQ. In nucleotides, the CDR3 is TGTGCCAGCAGCCTAGACAGGGGGTATGAAAAACTGTTTTTT. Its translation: CASSLDRGYEKLFF. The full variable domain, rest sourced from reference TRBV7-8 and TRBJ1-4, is GAGVSQSPRYKVAKRGQDVALRCDPISGHVSLFWYQQALGQGPEFLTYFQNEAQLDKSGLPSDRFFAERPEGSVSTLKIQRTQQEDSAVYLCASSLDRGYEKLFFGSGTQLSVL.

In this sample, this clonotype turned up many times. The CDR3 DNA sequence: TGTGCCATCAGGGAGACAGGGTACACTGAAGCTTTCTTT. It yields the protein CAIRETGYTEAFF. The chain recombines TRBV10-3 with TRBJ1-1; 7 bases align to TRBD1. V trimming: 6 bases; J trimming: 3 bases; junction bases outside the gene matches: 4. The germline CDR1 and CDR2 sequences are ENHRY and SYGVKD. CDR3 length: 13 residues.

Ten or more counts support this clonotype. The CDR3 region has the DNA TGCGCCAGCAGCCAAGGTATCCTAGTCGACGAGCAGTACTTC. Amino acid sequence: CASSQGILVDEQYF. The chain uses TRBV4-1 and TRBJ2-7; D unclear. Trimming shortened V by 1 base and J by 5 bases, and 12 bases separated the two germline ends. Germline V lookup: CDR1 MGHRA, CDR2 YSYEKL. The CDR3 is made up of 14 amino acids.

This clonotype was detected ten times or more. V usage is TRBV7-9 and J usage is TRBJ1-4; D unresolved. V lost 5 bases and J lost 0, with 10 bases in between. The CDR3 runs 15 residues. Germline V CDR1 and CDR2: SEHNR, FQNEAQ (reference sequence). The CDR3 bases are TGTGCCAGCAGCCCCCTCAGTCCAACTAATGAAAAACTGTTTTTT. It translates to CASSPLSPTNEKLFF.

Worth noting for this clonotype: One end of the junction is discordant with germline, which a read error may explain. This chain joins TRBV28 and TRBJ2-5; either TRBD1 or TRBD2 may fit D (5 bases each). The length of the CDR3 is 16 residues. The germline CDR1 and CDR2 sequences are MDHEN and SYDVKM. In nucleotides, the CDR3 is TGTGCCAGCATGAATCGAGGGGTCGGGGTCTCAGAGGCCCAGTACTTC. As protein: CASMNRGVGVSEAQYF. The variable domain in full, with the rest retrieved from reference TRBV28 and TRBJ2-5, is DVKVTQSSRYLVKRTGEKVFLECVQDMDHENMFWYRQDPGLGLRLIYFSYDVKMKEKGDIPEGYSVSREKKERFSLILESASTNQTSMYLCASMNRGVGVSEAQYFGPGTRLLVL.

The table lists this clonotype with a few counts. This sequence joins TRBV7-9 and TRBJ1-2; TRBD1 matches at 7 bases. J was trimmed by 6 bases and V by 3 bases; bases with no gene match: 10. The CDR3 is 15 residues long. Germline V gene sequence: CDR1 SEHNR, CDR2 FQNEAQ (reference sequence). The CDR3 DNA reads TGTGCCAGCAGCTTCACAAAAGACAGGGACAATGGCTACACCTTC. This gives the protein CASSFTKDRDNGYTF. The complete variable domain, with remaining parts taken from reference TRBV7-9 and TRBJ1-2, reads DTGVSQNPRHKITKRGQNVTFRCDPISEHNRLYWYRQTLGQGPEFLTYFQNEAQLEKSRLLSDRFSAERPKGSFSTLEIQRTEQGDSAMYLCASSFTKDRDNGYTFGSGTRLTVV.

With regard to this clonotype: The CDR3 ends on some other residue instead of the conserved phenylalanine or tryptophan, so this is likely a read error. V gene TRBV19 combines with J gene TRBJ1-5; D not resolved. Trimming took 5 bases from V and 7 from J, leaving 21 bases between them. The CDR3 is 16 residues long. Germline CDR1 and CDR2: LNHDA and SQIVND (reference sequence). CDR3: CASSAPGGQYYQPQHI. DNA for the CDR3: TGTGCCAGTAGTGCCCCCGGCGGGCAGTACTACCAGCCCCAGCATATT.

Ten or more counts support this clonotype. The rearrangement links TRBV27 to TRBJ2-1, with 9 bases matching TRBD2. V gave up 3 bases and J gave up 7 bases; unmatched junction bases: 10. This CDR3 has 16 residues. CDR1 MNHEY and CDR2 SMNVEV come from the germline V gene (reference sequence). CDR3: CASSFPGGSGGNEQFF. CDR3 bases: TGTGCCAGCAGTTTCCCTGGGGGTAGCGGGGGTAATGAGCAGTTCTTC.

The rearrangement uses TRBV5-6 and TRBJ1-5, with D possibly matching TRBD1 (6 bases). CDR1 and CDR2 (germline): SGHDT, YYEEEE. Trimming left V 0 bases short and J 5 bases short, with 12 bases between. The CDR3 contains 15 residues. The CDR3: CASSLGGQTHQPQHF. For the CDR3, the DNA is TGTGCCAGCAGCTTGGGGGGACAAACTCATCAGCCCCAGCATTTT.

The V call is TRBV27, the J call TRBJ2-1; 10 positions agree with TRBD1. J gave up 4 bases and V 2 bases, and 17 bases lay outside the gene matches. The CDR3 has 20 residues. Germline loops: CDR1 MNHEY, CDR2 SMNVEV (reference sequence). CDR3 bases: TGTGCCAGCAGTTTAGTCGGCGGGACAGGGGAGTCGGGGATTTACAATGAGCAGTTCTTC. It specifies CASSLVGGTGESGIYNEQFF.

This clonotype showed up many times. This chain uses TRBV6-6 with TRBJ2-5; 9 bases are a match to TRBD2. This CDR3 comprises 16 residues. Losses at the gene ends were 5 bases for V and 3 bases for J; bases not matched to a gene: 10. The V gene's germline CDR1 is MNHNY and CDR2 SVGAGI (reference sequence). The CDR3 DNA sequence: TGTGCCAGCAGTGCCTTTGGGCGGGAGGGCGAAGAGACCCAGTACTTC. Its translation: CASSAFGREGEETQYF.

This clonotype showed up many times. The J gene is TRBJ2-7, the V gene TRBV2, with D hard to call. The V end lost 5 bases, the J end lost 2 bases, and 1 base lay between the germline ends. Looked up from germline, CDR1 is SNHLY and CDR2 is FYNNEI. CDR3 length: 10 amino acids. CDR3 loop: CASSTYEQYF. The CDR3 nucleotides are TGTGCCAGCAGTACCTACGAGCAGTACTTC.

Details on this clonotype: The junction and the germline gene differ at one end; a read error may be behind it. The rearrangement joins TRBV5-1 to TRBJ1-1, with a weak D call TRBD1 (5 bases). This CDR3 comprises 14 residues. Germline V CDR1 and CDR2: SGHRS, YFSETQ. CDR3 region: CAGSLTDMNTEAFF. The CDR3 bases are TGCGCCGGCAGCTTGACAGACATGAACACTGAAGCTTTCTTT. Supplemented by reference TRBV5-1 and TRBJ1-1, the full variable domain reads KAGVTQTPRYLIKTRGQQVTLSCSPISGHRSVSWYQQTPGQGLQFLFEYFSETQRNKGNFPGRFSGRQFSNSRSEMNVSTLELGDSALYLCAGSLTDMNTEAFFGQGTRLTVV.

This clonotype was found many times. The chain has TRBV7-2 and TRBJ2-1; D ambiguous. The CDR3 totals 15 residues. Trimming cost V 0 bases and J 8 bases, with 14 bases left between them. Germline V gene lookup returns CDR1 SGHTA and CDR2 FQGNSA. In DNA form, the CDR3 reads TGTGCCAGCAGCTTAGCGGGGTCCCTCCGGGATGAGCAGTTCTTC. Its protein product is CASSLAGSLRDEQFF.

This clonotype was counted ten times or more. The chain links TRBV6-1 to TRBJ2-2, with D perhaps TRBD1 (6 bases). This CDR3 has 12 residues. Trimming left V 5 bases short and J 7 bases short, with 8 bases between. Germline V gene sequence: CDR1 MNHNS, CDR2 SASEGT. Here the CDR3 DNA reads TGTGCCAGCAGTCGGGACAACGGGGAGCTGTTTTTT. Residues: CASSRDNGELFF.

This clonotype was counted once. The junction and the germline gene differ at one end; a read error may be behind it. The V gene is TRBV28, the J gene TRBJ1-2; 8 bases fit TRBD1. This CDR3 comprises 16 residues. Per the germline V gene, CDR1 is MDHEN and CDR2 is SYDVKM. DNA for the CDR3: TGTGCAAGCAGGTTGCCCCGACGACAGGGGCACTATGGCTACACCTTC. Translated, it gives CASRLPRRQGHYGYTF.

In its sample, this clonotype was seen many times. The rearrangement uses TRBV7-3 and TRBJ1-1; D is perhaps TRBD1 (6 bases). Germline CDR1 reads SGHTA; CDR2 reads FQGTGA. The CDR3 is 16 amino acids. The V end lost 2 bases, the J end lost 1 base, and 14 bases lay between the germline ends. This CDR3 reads CASSLVGGPTNTEAFF. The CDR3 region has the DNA TGTGCCAGCAGCTTAGTGGGGGGCCCGACGAACACTGAAGCTTTCTTT.